The 25 T cell receptor beta chains below were found in one sample sequenced in a study of blood T cell repertoires in COVID-19. TCRdb's table, derived via immunoSEQ multiplex PCR, lists solely in-frame clones and lacks some. The data show under 250,000 clones, over 80% seen once. The sample comprised PBMCs or T cells enriched from blood (not recorded which). The receptors originated from a woman in her thirties or forties who had been exposed to COVID-19.

This clone was picked up a small number of times. V gene TRBV7-9 combines with J gene TRBJ2-7; D might be TRBD2 (5 bases). The CDR3 loop spans 14 amino acids. Germline V lookup: CDR1 SEHNR, CDR2 FQNEAQ (reference sequence). Between the trimmed V and J ends, which lost 5 bases and 2 bases, there was a span of 13 bases. DNA for the CDR3: TGTGCCAGCAGCCCGATCGAGGGAGCCTACGAGCAGTACTTC. Translating it yields CASSPIEGAYEQYF.

The CDR3 nucleotides read TGTGCCAGCTCACCTTCTCTCCAAGCCCTAGCGGATCAAGAGACCCAGTACTTC. As protein: CASSPSLQALADQETQYF. The rearrangement uses TRBV18 and TRBJ2-5, with 7 bases identical to TRBD2. The germline gives CDR1 KGHSH, CDR2 LQKENI. The CDR3 is 18 residues long. V lost 3 bases to trimming and J lost 2 bases; unmatched junction nucleotides: 15.

The chain combines TRBV9 with TRBJ2-3; 8 bases align to TRBD2. Germline values: CDR1 SGDLS, CDR2 YYNGEE. The V segment lost 3 bases and the J segment 3 bases; nucleotides outside the gene matches: 3. The length of the CDR3 is 14 residues. In DNA, the CDR3 is TGTGCCAGCAGCGCGGGGGGGCAGACAGATACGCAGTATTTT. Translation: CASSAGGQTDTQYF.

The chain joins TRBV6-6 to TRBJ2-3; the match to TRBD2 covers 10 bases. Germline trimming cut 6 bases from V and 6 bases from J; bases unmatched to any gene: 6. The CDR3 covers 14 residues. CDR1 is MNHNY, CDR2 SVGAGI, per germline (reference sequence). The CDR3 DNA reads as TGTGCCAGCAGCGGGAGCGGGAGGGTTGATACGCAGTATTTT. Amino acid sequence: CASSGSGRVDTQYF.

The rearrangement uses TRBV4-2 and TRBJ2-7; TRBD2 aligns across 12 bases. V shed 4 bases and J 2 bases; nucleotides not matched to a gene: 9. Germline V CDR1 and CDR2: LGHNA, YNFKEQ. The CDR3 sequence is 17 residues long. The chain's CDR3 is CASSPETSGGKAYEQYF. CDR3 DNA: TGTGCCAGCAGCCCCGAGACTAGCGGGGGCAAAGCCTACGAGCAGTACTTC.

The rearrangement uses TRBV7-2 and TRBJ2-2; D possibly corresponds to TRBD1 (5 bases). Germline V gives CDR1 SGHTA, CDR2 FQGNSA. Trimming took 5 bases from V and 6 from J, leaving 16 bases between them. The CDR3 runs 15 residues. CDR3 loop: CASSLRQGNPGELFF. DNA of the CDR3: TGTGCCAGCAGCCTACGGCAGGGCAACCCCGGGGAGCTGTTTTTT.

A few counts support this clone. CDR3 bases: TGTGCCAGCAGCTTGACAGGAAGTTCGACTATCAGCTACACCTTC. Its translation: CASSLTGSSTISYTF. The V gene is TRBV7-2, the J gene TRBJ1-2, with D tentatively TRBD1 (6 bases). Germline CDR1 is SGHTA and CDR2 is FQGNSA. V was cut by 3 bases and J by 9 bases, with 20 bases left in between. The CDR3 is 15 residues long.

V is TRBV10-3 and J is TRBJ2-2; 15 nucleotides line up with TRBD2. This CDR3 is built from 19 residues. The V gene end was trimmed by 6 bases and the J gene end by 2 bases; junction bases not matched to a gene: 10. Germline values: CDR1 ENHRY, CDR2 SYGVKD. The CDR3 region is CAIRVTGTSGGINTGELFF. The CDR3 region has the DNA TGTGCCATCAGGGTCACCGGGACTAGCGGGGGGATAAACACCGGGGAGCTGTTTTTT.

CDR3 amino acids: CASSQPPGRATDTQYF. The CDR3 nucleotides are TGTGCCAGCAGCCAACCCCCGGGGAGGGCCACAGATACGCAGTATTTT. V usage is TRBV7-2 and J usage is TRBJ2-3; 7 positions match TRBD2. Losses at the gene ends were 5 bases for V and 2 bases for J; bases not matched to a gene: 10. This CDR3 region has 16 residues. Germline values: CDR1 SGHTA, CDR2 FQGNSA.

This sequence joins TRBV6-5 and TRBJ1-5; 9 nucleotides line up with TRBD1. Germline V gene lookup returns CDR1 MNHEY and CDR2 SVGAGI. With 9 bases clipped from V and 5 bases from J, the junction kept 8 bases outside the gene matches. The CDR3 spans 14 residues. CDR3 amino acids: CARPPGQGHQPQHF. CDR3 sequence (DNA): TGTGCCAGACCGCCGGGACAGGGCCATCAGCCCCAGCATTTT.

The gene calls are TRBV28 and TRBJ1-2, with TRBD1 identical over 7 bases. The CDR3 is made up of 14 amino acids. In germline, CDR1 is MDHEN, CDR2 SYDVKM. The V segment lost 7 bases and the J segment 3 bases; nucleotides outside the gene matches: 8. This chain's CDR3 is CASTIDREDYGYTF. The CDR3 DNA is TGTGCCAGCACCATTGACAGGGAGGACTATGGCTACACCTTC.

The chain recombines TRBV30 with TRBJ2-5, with 7 bases identical to TRBD2. Losses at the gene ends were 1 base for V and 5 bases for J; bases not matched to a gene: 4. The CDR3 runs 13 residues. Germline lookup yields CDR1 GTSNPN and CDR2 SVGIG (reference sequence). CDR3 in amino acids: CAWSGLAWETQYF. The CDR3 DNA reads as TGTGCCTGGAGTGGACTAGCCTGGGAGACCCAGTACTTC.

V is TRBV27 and J is TRBJ2-3; no clear D gene. V lost 5 bases to trimming and J lost 0 bases, with 15 bases between them. CDR1 MNHEY and CDR2 SMNVEV come from the germline V gene (reference sequence). The CDR3 runs to 16 residues. CDR3 sequence reads: CASSLSLSYSTDTQYF. CDR3 nucleotides: TGTGCCAGCAGTCTTAGTTTAAGTTATAGCACAGATACGCAGTATTTT.

This clone showed up just once. The V gene is TRBV28, the J gene TRBJ1-3; tentatively, D is TRBD1 (6 bases). Trimming took 5 bases from V and 3 from J, leaving 17 bases between them. The germline CDR1 and CDR2 sequences are MDHEN and SYDVKM. This CDR3 has 16 amino acids. The CDR3: CASSPWGGGFGNTIYF. The DNA of the CDR3 is TGTGCCAGCAGTCCCTGGGGAGGGGGATTTGGAAACACCATATATTTT.

V gene TRBV5-1 combines with J gene TRBJ1-6; the D gene is possibly TRBD1 (6 bases). V lost 0 bases and J lost 7, with 17 bases in between. Germline assignment: CDR1 SGHRS and CDR2 YFSETQ. There are 17 residues in the CDR3. CDR3 nucleotide sequence: TGCGCCAGCAGCTTGGGTAGACCCAGGGGCAACAATTCACCCCTCCACTTT. Translation gives CASSLGRPRGNNSPLHF.

The chain employs TRBV4-1 and TRBJ2-2; 11 nucleotides match TRBD2. The length of the CDR3 is 17 residues. Germline lookup yields CDR1 MGHRA and CDR2 YSYEKL. V trimming: 3 bases; J trimming: 7 bases; junction bases outside the gene matches: 10. The CDR3 DNA sequence: TGCGCCAGCAGCCAGGTTCTAGCGGGGGGCAGTGTCGGGGAGCTGTTTTTT. Protein product: CASSQVLAGGSVGELFF.

The chain recombines TRBV7-2 with TRBJ1-4; D may be TRBD1 (5 bases). The germline CDR1 and CDR2 sequences are SGHTA and FQGNSA. This CDR3 has 14 residues. V dropped 3 bases and J dropped 4 bases, with 9 bases sitting between them. The CDR3 here is CASSLGRGNEKLFF. CDR3 coding DNA: TGTGCCAGCAGCTTGGGGCGGGGTAATGAAAAACTGTTTTTT.

V and J are TRBV16 and TRBJ1-4, with a weak D call TRBD1 (5 bases). The V gene lost 2 bases and the J gene lost 7 bases, with 11 bases spanning the gap. CDR1 is KGHSY, CDR2 FQNENV, per germline. This CDR3 has 14 residues. As DNA, the CDR3 is TGTGCCAGCAGCCAAGGGGCCGTGAGTGAAAAACTGTTTTTT. It is translated as CASSQGAVSEKLFF.

The chain couples TRBV29-1 to TRBJ1-5, with D uncertain. The CDR3 is made up of 13 amino acids. The germline V gene has CDR1 SQVTM and CDR2 ANQGSEA. Trimming cost V 2 bases and J 5 bases, with 10 bases left between them. The CDR3 is CSVETQVDQPQHF. DNA of the CDR3: TGCAGCGTTGAAACCCAGGTTGATCAGCCCCAGCATTTT. Full variable domain (rest looked up from reference TRBV29-1 and TRBJ1-5): SAVISQKPSRDICQRGTSLTIQCQVDSQVTMMFWYRQQPGQSLTLIATANQGSEATYESGFVIDKFPISRPNLTFSTLTVSNMSPEDSSIYLCSVETQVDQPQHFGDGTRLSIL.

This clone is a singleton in its sample. The chain is built from TRBV10-2 and TRBJ2-1, with TRBD2 identical over 13 bases. The ends lost 6 bases at V and 9 bases at J; junction bases unmatched: 8. CDR3 length equals 15 residues. Germline V gene lookup returns CDR1 WSHSY and CDR2 SAAADI. CDR3 sequence (DNA): TGCGCCAGCAGAACTGGGACTAGCGGGACTGGTGAGCAGTTCTTC. Protein: CASRTGTSGTGEQFF.

This chain joins TRBV6-5 and TRBJ2-5, with 11 bases matching TRBD1. The CDR3 has 13 residues. V lost 8 bases to trimming and J lost 5 bases; unmatched junction nucleotides: 4. Germline CDR1 is MNHEY and CDR2 is SVGAGI. CDR3 sequence (DNA): TGTGCCAGCGGGACAGGGGGTTGGGAGACCCAGTACTTC. It specifies CASGTGGWETQYF.

This chain links TRBV6-6 with TRBJ1-2, with a tentative D call TRBD1 (6 bases). Germline CDR1 is MNHNY and CDR2 is SVGAGI (reference sequence). Between the trimmed V and J ends, which lost 5 bases and 4 bases, there was a span of 20 bases. The CDR3 loop spans 16 amino acids. The CDR3: CASSTYRDLRVYGYTF. The CDR3 DNA reads TGTGCCAGCAGTACCTACAGGGACCTAAGGGTCTATGGCTACACCTTC.

The genes are TRBV29-1 and TRBJ1-2; 7 bases are shared with TRBD1. Germline trimming cut 3 bases from V and 2 bases from J; bases unmatched to any gene: 3. CDR1 SQVTM and CDR2 ANQGSEA come from the germline V gene. The CDR3 loop spans 13 amino acids. The CDR3 loop is CSVDVTGNYGYTF. CDR3 bases: TGCAGCGTTGACGTGACAGGGAACTATGGCTACACCTTC.

The chain carries TRBV7-2 and TRBJ2-7; the match to TRBD2 covers 8 bases. V trimming: 4 bases; J trimming: 10 bases; junction bases outside the gene matches: 9. Germline CDR1 and CDR2: SGHTA and FQGNSA. The CDR3 totals 13 residues. The CDR3 DNA sequence: TGTGCCAGCAGCTCCCTTCGGGAGGGAAGCCAGTACTTC. Its translation is CASSSLREGSQYF.

The CDR3 nucleotides are TGTGCCAGCAGTCTCTATATGACAGCGAACACTGAAGCTTTCTTT. Its translation is CASSLYMTANTEAFF. The chain joins TRBV28 to TRBJ1-1, with a weak D call TRBD1 (5 bases). The V gene lost 5 bases and the J gene lost 1 base, with 14 bases spanning the gap. This CDR3 has 15 amino acids. The V gene's germline CDR1 is MDHEN and CDR2 SYDVKM.